The 10 T cell receptor beta chains presented below share a single source sample, sequenced in a study of cytomegalovirus exposure and HLA in healthy donors. PCR used 60 Vbeta primers and 13 Jbeta primers. Sequencing used immunoSEQ multiplex PCR; TCRdb keeps in-frame clones, though not all of them. The profile shows about 130,000 clones, roughly 74% of them singletons. Material for sequencing was PBMCs. The receptor set was obtained from a man aged 35 to 55 in good health and CMV-seropositive.

This clone appeared a single time. The chain recombines TRBV28 with TRBJ2-7; TRBD2 matches 7 bases. This CDR3 is 15 amino acids long. Germline lookup yields CDR1 MDHEN and CDR2 SYDVKM. V shed 4 bases, J shed 0 bases, and the junction held 6 bases outside the gene matches. The CDR3 nucleotides are TGTGCCAGCAGTTCTAGCGGTTCACTCTCCTACGAGCAGTACTTC. The encoded protein is CASSSSGSLSYEQYF. The full variable domain, its missing parts supplied by reference TRBV28 and TRBJ2-7, is DVKVTQSSRYLVKRTGEKVFLECVQDMDHENMFWYRQDPGLGLRLIYFSYDVKMKEKGDIPEGYSVSREKKERFSLILESASTNQTSMYLCASSSSGSLSYEQYFGPGTRLTVT.

This clone was picked up a small number of times. The chain links TRBV19 to TRBJ2-5, with TRBD1 identical over 8 bases. The CDR3 covers 17 residues. CDR1 is LNHDA, CDR2 SQIVND, per germline (reference sequence). V lost 4 bases, J lost 4 bases, and 14 bases stayed unmatched. In DNA, the CDR3 is TGTGCCAGTAGTACGGACCGGGGACAGGAAGGGAGAGAGACCCAGTACTTC. Translating gives CASSTDRGQEGRETQYF.

This clone was detected only a few times. This rearrangement joins TRBV2 to TRBJ2-3, with no clear D. This CDR3 is 10 amino acids long. Germline V gene sequence: CDR1 SNHLY, CDR2 FYNNEI. V was clipped by 9 bases and J by 3 bases, with 4 bases between them. The DNA for the CDR3 is TGTGCCAGTTCAACAGATACGCAGTATTTT. It translates to CASSTDTQYF.

The CDR3 nucleotides read TGTGCCAGTAGTCTTAGGACTGACCGTGGCTATGGCTACACCTTC. As protein: CASSLRTDRGYGYTF. The rearrangement uses TRBV19 and TRBJ1-2; D remains ambiguous. Germline V gene sequence: CDR1 LNHDA, CDR2 SQIVND (reference sequence). CDR3 length: 15 residues. Trimming removed 5 bases at V and 4 bases at J, with 17 bases between.

The rearrangement joins TRBV19 to TRBJ2-1; 11 bases are shared with TRBD2. The CDR3 covers 15 residues. The trim removed 4 bases at V and 4 bases at J, leaving 3 bases unmatched. CDR1 is LNHDA and CDR2 is SQIVND in the germline V gene (reference sequence). This CDR3 is CASSTTSGEYNEQFF. CDR3 sequence (DNA): TGTGCCAGTAGTACGACTAGCGGGGAGTACAATGAGCAGTTCTTC. Full variable domain (outside the CDR3, taken from reference TRBV19 and TRBJ2-1): DGGITQSPKYLFRKEGQNVTLSCEQNLNHDAMYWYRQDPGQGLRLIYYSQIVNDFQKGDIAEGYSVSREKKESFPLTVTSAQKNPTAFYLCASSTTSGEYNEQFFGPGTRLTVL.

This clone has only a few counts. V usage is TRBV25-1 and J usage is TRBJ2-2, with a weak D call TRBD2 (5 bases). Trimming removed 4 bases at V and 1 base at J, with 10 bases between. The length of the CDR3 is 15 residues. Germline lookup yields CDR1 MGHDK and CDR2 SYGVNS. CDR3 sequence reads: CASSAAGWNTGELFF. The CDR3 DNA is TGTGCCAGCAGTGCTGCGGGTTGGAACACCGGGGAGCTGTTTTTT. Full variable domain (remainder filled in from reference TRBV25-1 and TRBJ2-2): EADIYQTPRYLVIGTGKKITLECSQTMGHDKMYWYQQDPGMELHLIHYSYGVNSTEKGDLSSESTVSRIRTEHFPLTLESARPSHTSQYLCASSAAGWNTGELFFGEGSRLTVL.

The chain is built from TRBV7-9 and TRBJ2-7; 13 positions match TRBD2. The ends lost 0 bases at V and 1 base at J; junction bases unmatched: 3. The V gene's germline CDR1 is SEHNR and CDR2 FQNEAQ (reference sequence). The CDR3 is made up of 17 amino acids. CDR3 in amino acids: CASSLAPGLAGSYEQYF. In DNA form, the CDR3 reads TGTGCCAGCAGCTTAGCGCCGGGACTAGCGGGATCCTACGAGCAGTACTTC.

This clone came up a few times. The rearrangement joins TRBV2 to TRBJ2-3; 12 bases agree with TRBD2. The CDR3 has 19 residues. J gave up 3 bases and V 6 bases, and 16 bases lay outside the gene matches. Per the germline V gene, CDR1 is SNHLY and CDR2 is FYNNEI. The CDR3 here is CASRKRASGGAIRTDTQYF. CDR3 DNA sequence: TGTGCCAGCAGGAAAAGGGCTAGCGGGGGGGCAATTCGGACAGATACGCAGTATTTT.

The chain uses TRBV19 and TRBJ1-4; 10 positions agree with TRBD1. This CDR3 contains 15 residues. CDR1 LNHDA and CDR2 SQIVND come from the germline V gene (reference sequence). The V and J ends lost 9 bases and 3 bases, in that order; junction bases with no gene match: 7. The CDR3 bases are TGTGCCAGCAGGGACAGGGGTGCAGCTAATGAAAAACTGTTTTTT. It yields the protein CASRDRGAANEKLFF.

The chain carries TRBV9 and TRBJ2-5; D is ambiguous. Germline lookup yields CDR1 SGDLS and CDR2 YYNGEE. This CDR3 has 14 residues. The V and J ends lost 0 bases and 5 bases respectively, with 11 bases between them. CDR3 in amino acids: CASSVGASGETQYF. DNA of the CDR3: TGTGCCAGCAGCGTAGGAGCCTCCGGGGAGACCCAGTACTTC.